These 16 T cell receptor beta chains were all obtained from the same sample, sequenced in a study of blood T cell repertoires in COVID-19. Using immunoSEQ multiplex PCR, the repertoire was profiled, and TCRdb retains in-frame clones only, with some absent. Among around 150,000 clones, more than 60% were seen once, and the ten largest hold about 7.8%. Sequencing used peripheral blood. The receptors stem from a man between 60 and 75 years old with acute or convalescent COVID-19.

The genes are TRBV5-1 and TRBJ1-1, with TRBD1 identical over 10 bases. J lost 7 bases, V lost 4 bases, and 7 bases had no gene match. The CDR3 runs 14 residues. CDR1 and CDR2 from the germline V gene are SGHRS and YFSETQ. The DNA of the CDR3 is TGCGCCAGCAGCAAGACAGGGGGCGAGGATGAAGCTTTCTTT. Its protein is CASSKTGGEDEAFF.

CDR3 coding DNA: TGTGCCAGCAGCTTCCGGGACAGGGATACGCAGTATTTT. It specifies CASSFRDRDTQYF. J is TRBJ2-3 and V is TRBV7-2; TRBD1 matches 8 bases. The V gene's germline CDR1 is SGHTA and CDR2 FQGNSA. After removal of 3 bases from V and 6 bases from J, the junction contained 2 bases not matched to a gene. The CDR3 runs 13 residues. The whole variable domain, remainder taken from reference TRBV7-2 and TRBJ2-3, is GAGVSQSPSNKVTEKGKDVELRCDPISGHTALYWYRQSLGQGLEFLIYFQGNSAPDKSGLPSDRFSAERTGGSVSTLTIQRTQQEDSAVYLCASSFRDRDTQYFGPGTRLTVL.

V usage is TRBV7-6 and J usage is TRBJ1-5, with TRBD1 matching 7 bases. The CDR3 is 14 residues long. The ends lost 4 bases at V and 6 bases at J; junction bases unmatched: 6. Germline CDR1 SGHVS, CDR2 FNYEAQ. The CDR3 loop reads CASSSRQGGQPQHF. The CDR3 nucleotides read TGTGCCAGCAGCTCCCGACAGGGAGGTCAGCCCCAGCATTTT.

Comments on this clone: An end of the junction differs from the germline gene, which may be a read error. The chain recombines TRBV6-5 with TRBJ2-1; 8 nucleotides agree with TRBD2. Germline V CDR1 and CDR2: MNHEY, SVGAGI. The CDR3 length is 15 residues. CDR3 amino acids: CASSDSSTGGREQFF. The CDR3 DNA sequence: TGTGCCAGCAGTGACTCGTCGACGGGCGGGAGGGAGCAGTTCTTC.

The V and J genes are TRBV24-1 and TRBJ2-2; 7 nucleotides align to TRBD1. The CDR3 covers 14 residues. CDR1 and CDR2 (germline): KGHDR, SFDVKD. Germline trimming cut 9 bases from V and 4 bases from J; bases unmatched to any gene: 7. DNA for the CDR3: TGTGCCACCGAGACAGGGTCGGGCACCGGGGAGCTGTTTTTT. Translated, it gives CATETGSGTGELFF.

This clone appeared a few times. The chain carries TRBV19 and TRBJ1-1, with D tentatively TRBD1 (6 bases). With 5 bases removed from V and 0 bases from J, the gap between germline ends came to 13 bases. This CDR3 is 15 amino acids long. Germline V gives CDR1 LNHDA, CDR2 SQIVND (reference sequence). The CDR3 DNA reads TGTGCCAGTAGTTCCCGCAGGGGTTTGAACACTGAAGCTTTCTTT. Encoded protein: CASSSRRGLNTEAFF.

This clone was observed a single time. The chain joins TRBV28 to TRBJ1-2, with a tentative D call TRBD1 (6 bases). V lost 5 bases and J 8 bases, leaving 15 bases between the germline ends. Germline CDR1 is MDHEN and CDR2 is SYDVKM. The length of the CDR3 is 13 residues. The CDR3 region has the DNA TGTGCCAGCAGTCAACAGGGATCTCTAGGCTACACCTTC. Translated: CASSQQGSLGYTF.

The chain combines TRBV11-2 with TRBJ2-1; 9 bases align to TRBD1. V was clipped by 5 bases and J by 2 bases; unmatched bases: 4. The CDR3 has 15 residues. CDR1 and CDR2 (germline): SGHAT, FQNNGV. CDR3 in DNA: TGTGCCAGCAGCACCCGGGACAGGGCCTACAATGAGCAGTTCTTC. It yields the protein CASSTRDRAYNEQFF.

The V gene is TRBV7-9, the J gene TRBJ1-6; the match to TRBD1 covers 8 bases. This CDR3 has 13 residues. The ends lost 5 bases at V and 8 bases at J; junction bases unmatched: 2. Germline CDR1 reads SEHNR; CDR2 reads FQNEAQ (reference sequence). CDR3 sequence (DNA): TGTGCCAGCAGCGAACAGGGGGATTCACCCCTCCACTTT. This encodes CASSEQGDSPLHF.

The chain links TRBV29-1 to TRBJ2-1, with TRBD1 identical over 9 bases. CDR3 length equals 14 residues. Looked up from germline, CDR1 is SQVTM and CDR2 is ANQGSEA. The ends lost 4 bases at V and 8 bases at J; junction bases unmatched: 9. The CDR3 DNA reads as TGCAGCGTTGCCAACAGGGGGCCGAATGATGAGCAGTTCTTC. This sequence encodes CSVANRGPNDEQFF.

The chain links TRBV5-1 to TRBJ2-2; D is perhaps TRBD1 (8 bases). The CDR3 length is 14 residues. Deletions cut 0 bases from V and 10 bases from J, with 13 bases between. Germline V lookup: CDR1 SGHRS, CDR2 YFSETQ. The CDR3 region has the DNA TGCGCCAGCAGCTTGGTACAGGGGGGGTCGGAGCTGTTTTTT. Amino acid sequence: CASSLVQGGSELFF.

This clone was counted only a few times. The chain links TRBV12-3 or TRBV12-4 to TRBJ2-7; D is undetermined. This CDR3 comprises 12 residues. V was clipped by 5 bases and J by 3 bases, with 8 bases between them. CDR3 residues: CASSTNSYEQYF. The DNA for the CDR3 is TGTGCCAGCAGTACCAACAGCTACGAGCAGTACTTC.

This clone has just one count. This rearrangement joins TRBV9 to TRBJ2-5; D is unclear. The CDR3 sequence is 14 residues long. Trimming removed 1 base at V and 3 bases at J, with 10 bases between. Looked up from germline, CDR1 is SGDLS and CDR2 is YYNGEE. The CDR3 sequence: CASSVTQAKETQYF. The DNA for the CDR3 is TGTGCCAGCAGCGTAACGCAGGCCAAAGAGACCCAGTACTTC.

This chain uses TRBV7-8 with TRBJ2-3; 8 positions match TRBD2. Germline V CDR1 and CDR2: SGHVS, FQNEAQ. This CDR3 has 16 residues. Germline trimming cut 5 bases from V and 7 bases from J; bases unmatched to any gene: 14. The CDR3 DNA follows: TGTGCCAGCAGCCAGACCCAGGCGGGGGGCGGGAATACGCAGTATTTT. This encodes CASSQTQAGGGNTQYF.

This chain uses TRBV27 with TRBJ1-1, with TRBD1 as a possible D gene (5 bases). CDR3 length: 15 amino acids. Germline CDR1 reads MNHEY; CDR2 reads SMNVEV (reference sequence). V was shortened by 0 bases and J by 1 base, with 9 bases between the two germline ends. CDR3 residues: CASSLSGGSNTEAFF. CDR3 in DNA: TGTGCCAGCAGTTTATCCGGGGGGTCGAACACTGAAGCTTTCTTT.

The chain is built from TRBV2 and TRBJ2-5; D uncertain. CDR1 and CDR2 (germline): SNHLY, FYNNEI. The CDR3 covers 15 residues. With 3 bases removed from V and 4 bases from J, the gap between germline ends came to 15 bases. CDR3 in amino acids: CASSDLGQSAETQYF. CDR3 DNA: TGTGCCAGCAGTGATCTGGGCCAAAGTGCAGAGACCCAGTACTTC.